This T cell receptor beta chain was sequenced in a study of T cell changes during pregnancy in multiple sclerosis. Method: immunoSEQ multiplex PCR; TCRdb's copy keeps in-frame clones and lacks some. The sample has about 110,000 clones, approximately 90% seen once. The clonotype was recovered from a female donor with multiple sclerosis, enrolled in a pregnancy study. The sample here was peripheral blood, taken in the third trimester of pregnancy.

As DNA, the CDR3 is TGTGCCAGCAGCTCGGGGGTGGCGGGAGGCTCCTACAATGAGCAGTTCTTC. As protein: CASSSGVAGGSYNEQFF. The gene calls are TRBV11-3 and TRBJ2-1; the match to TRBD2 covers 8 bases. CDR1 and CDR2 (germline): SGHNT, YENEEA. V shed 4 bases, J shed 0 bases, and the junction held 8 bases outside the gene matches. The CDR3 contains 17 residues.